The 30 T cell receptor beta chains in this list originate from one sample, sequenced in a study of prognosis after radiotherapy for stage I lung cancer. Genomic DNA served as the source from which two-round multiplex PCR generated TCR beta CDR3 amplicons. The first PCR round targeted every TRBV and TRBJ gene with specific primers. TCRdb called the multiplex PCR reads again in MiXCR, with one record for every CDR3 protein. The sample has roughly 30,000 distinct CDR3 sequences; over 40% are singletons. This specimen consisted of PBMCs, obtained before or after stereotactic body radiation therapy (not recorded which). The receptors were sampled from a donor over 45 with non-small cell lung cancer.

V and J are TRBV7-6 and TRBJ2-7, with 10 bases lining up with TRBD2. The germline V gene has CDR1 SGHVS and CDR2 FNYEAQ. This CDR3 has 17 amino acids. The ends lost 5 bases at V and 4 bases at J; junction bases unmatched: 14. As DNA, the CDR3 is TGTGCCAGCAGCGTAAGCCCCAGCGGGAGGGCCGGTTACGAGCAGTACTTC. It yields the protein CASSVSPSGRAGYEQYF. The variable domain in full, completed from reference TRBV7-6 and TRBJ2-7, reads GAGVSQSPRYKVTKRGQDVALRCDPISGHVSLYWYRQALGQGPEFLTYFNYEAQQDKSGLPNDRFSAERPEGSISTLTIQRTEQRDSAMYRCASSVSPSGRAGYEQYFGPGTRLTVT.

This sequence joins TRBV5-6 and TRBJ2-7; D is ambiguous. The CDR3 is 14 amino acids. V gave up 0 bases and J gave up 2 bases, with 9 bases separating them. Germline CDR1 and CDR2: SGHDT and YYEEEE. Written as DNA, the CDR3 is TGTGCCAGCAGCTTGGATGGAGATACCTACGAGCAGTACTTC. Amino acids: CASSLDGDTYEQYF.

This clonotype was seen ten or more times. V and J are TRBV19 and TRBJ1-4; 11 bases fit TRBD1. This CDR3 spans 13 amino acids. The V and J ends lost 7 bases and 8 bases, in that order; junction bases with no gene match: 3. CDR1 is LNHDA, CDR2 SQIVND, per germline (reference sequence). The CDR3 DNA follows: TGTGCCAGTAAGGGACAGGGGGTGGAAAAACTGTTTTTT. Translated, it gives CASKGQGVEKLFF.

This sequence joins TRBV19 and TRBJ1-1; TRBD1 matches 8 bases. This CDR3 has 16 amino acids. Germline CDR1 LNHDA, CDR2 SQIVND (reference sequence). The ends lost 3 bases at V and 7 bases at J; junction bases unmatched: 13. The CDR3 DNA follows: TGTGCCAGTAGTATCGGGGACCCGGACAGGGATCATGAAGCTTTCTTT. Protein product: CASSIGDPDRDHEAFF.

The count of this clonotype is one. The V and J genes are TRBV11-2 and TRBJ2-1; 12 nucleotides line up with TRBD2. CDR3 length: 16 amino acids. The V and J ends lost 7 bases and 4 bases, in that order; junction bases with no gene match: 8. Germline CDR1 and CDR2: SGHAT and FQNNGV. The CDR3 region is CASNTRTSGDYNEQFF. The CDR3 DNA reads as TGTGCCAGCAACACCCGGACTAGCGGGGATTACAATGAGCAGTTCTTC.

This clonotype was seen repeatedly, ten times or more. This chain's CDR3 is CASSEGTLYGYTF. CDR3 sequence (DNA): TGTGCCAGCAGTGAAGGGACCCTCTATGGCTACACCTTC. This rearrangement joins TRBV2 to TRBJ1-2; the D is unclear. CDR3 size: 13 residues. Germline V lookup: CDR1 SNHLY, CDR2 FYNNEI. Trimming pared 1 base from V and 4 bases from J, leaving 7 bases between.

Turning to this clonotype: Since a far larger clone is one base different, this is likely a read error. The chain combines TRBV6-6 with TRBJ2-3; TRBD1 agrees at 7 bases. The germline CDR1 and CDR2 sequences are MNHNY and SVGAGI (reference sequence). After removal of 5 bases from V and 0 bases from J, the junction contained 5 bases not matched to a gene. The CDR3 contains 15 residues. Written as DNA, the CDR3 is TGTGCCAGCAGTCGACAGGGAATGAGCACAGATACGCAGTATTTT. Translated: CASSRQGMSTDTQYF.

This clonotype appeared many times. V is TRBV19 and J is TRBJ1-4; 7 nucleotides match TRBD1. The CDR3 loop spans 16 amino acids. V shed 7 bases and J 5 bases; nucleotides not matched to a gene: 13. Germline V CDR1 and CDR2: LNHDA, SQIVND (reference sequence). Here the CDR3 reads CASNPAFGTENEKLFF. DNA of the CDR3: TGTGCCAGTAATCCGGCGTTCGGGACAGAGAATGAAAAACTGTTTTTT.

Relative to its sample, this clonotype is medium-sized. The chain joins TRBV27 to TRBJ1-2; D not certain. Germline V gene lookup returns CDR1 MNHEY and CDR2 SMNVEV (reference sequence). V dropped 7 bases and J dropped 4 bases, with 7 bases sitting between them. The CDR3 totals 11 residues. The CDR3 nucleotides read TGTGCCAGCACTGACGGCTATGGCTACACCTTC. Amino acid sequence: CASTDGYGYTF.

The V gene is TRBV6-2 or TRBV6-3, the J gene TRBJ2-3; 15 bases line up with TRBD2. Germline V CDR1 and CDR2: MNHEY, SVGEGT. This CDR3 has 17 amino acids. V dropped 2 bases and J dropped 7; count of bases not matched to a gene: 7. In nucleotides, the CDR3 is TGTGCCAGCAGTTACACCTCGGGACTAGCGGGGGGTAATACGCAGTATTTT. Its translation is CASSYTSGLAGGNTQYF.

This clonotype was counted many times. The rearrangement uses TRBV2 and TRBJ2-5; D ambiguous. The CDR3 has 14 amino acids. V gave up 3 bases and J gave up 3 bases, with 11 bases separating them. Germline V gene data show CDR1 as SNHLY and CDR2 as FYNNEI. CDR3 coding DNA: TGTGCCAGCAGTGATGGCAGGTTCAAAGAGACCCAGTACTTC. As protein: CASSDGRFKETQYF.

About this clonotype: The junction departs from germline at one end; a sequencing error may be responsible. The chain is built from TRBV9 and TRBJ2-6; D unresolved. Germline V gene data show CDR1 as SGDLS and CDR2 as YYNGEE. The CDR3 is 16 amino acids. For the CDR3, the DNA is TGTGTCAGCAGCGACGACTCCAGCTCTGGGGCCAACGTCCTGACTTTC. Translated: CVSSDDSSSGANVLTF.

The chain carries TRBV4-2 and TRBJ1-1; the D gene is possibly TRBD1 (5 bases). CDR1 and CDR2 (germline): LGHNA, YNFKEQ. The CDR3 loop spans 16 amino acids. The V end lost 2 bases, the J end lost 4 bases, and 17 bases lay between the germline ends. The CDR3 DNA reads as TGTGCCAGCAGCCAATATCCGGGGGATTTGGTCACTGAAGCTTTCTTT. Encoded protein: CASSQYPGDLVTEAFF.

This clonotype was found many times. The chain's CDR3 is CASSVAGTNYGYTF. CDR3 DNA sequence: TGTGCCAGCAGCGTAGCCGGGACAAACTATGGCTACACCTTC. J is TRBJ1-2 and V is TRBV9, with TRBD1 as a possible D gene (6 bases). The CDR3 consists of 14 residues. Between the trimmed V and J ends, which lost 0 bases and 2 bases, there was a span of 8 bases. CDR1 is SGDLS and CDR2 is YYNGEE in the germline V gene.

Points on this clonotype: Being one base from a much bigger clone, this may be a read error. The chain combines TRBV7-9 with TRBJ2-1, with D possibly TRBD2 on 5 matching bases. The CDR3 is 17 amino acids. The V gene's germline CDR1 is SEHNR and CDR2 FQNEAQ (reference sequence). The CDR3 loop is CASRSPRRGSSYDEQFF. CDR3 DNA sequence: TGTGCCAGCAGATCGCCCCGCCGGGGAAGCTCCTACGATGAGCAGTTCTTC.

Comment on this clonotype: The junction differs from germline at one of its ends, possibly a read error. This sequence joins TRBV2 and TRBJ1-5; D not certain. The CDR3 runs to 15 residues. Looked up from germline, CDR1 is SNHLY and CDR2 is FYNNEI. The CDR3 bases are TGTGCAAGCAGTGAAAGTAAGGCCCTCAATCAGACCCAGCATTTT. It specifies CASSESKALNQTQHF.

This clonotype was detected ten times or more. V gene TRBV20-1 combines with J gene TRBJ2-4, with D perhaps matching TRBD2 (6 bases). Trimming took 5 bases from V and 9 from J, leaving 11 bases between them. This CDR3 spans 11 amino acids. From germline, CDR1 is DFQATT and CDR2 SNEGSKA (reference sequence). The CDR3 loop is CSAGGMGIQYF. Here the CDR3 DNA reads TGCAGTGCTGGAGGGATGGGCATTCAGTACTTC.

This clonotype occurred many times. This chain connects TRBV3-1 to TRBJ2-1; D not certain. The CDR3 spans 15 residues. The ends were cut back, 0 bases at V and 1 base at J, with 7 bases in the middle. Germline CDR1 and CDR2: LGHDT and YNNKEL (reference sequence). CDR3 loop: CASSQDSGSYNEQFF. The DNA for the CDR3 is TGTGCCAGCAGCCAAGATTCAGGATCCTACAATGAGCAGTTCTTC.

This clonotype was counted between two and nine times. The rearrangement links TRBV24-1 to TRBJ2-3, with D unclear. The V gene lost 1 base and the J gene lost 4 bases, with 8 bases spanning the gap. CDR3 length: 14 amino acids. Germline CDR1 reads KGHDR; CDR2 reads SFDVKD. The CDR3 spells CATSDFLGADTQYF. The CDR3 DNA follows: TGTGCCACCAGTGATTTTCTAGGAGCAGATACGCAGTATTTT.

This clonotype was seen repeatedly, ten times or more. The rearrangement links TRBV19 to TRBJ2-1; D uncertain. The CDR3 runs to 16 residues. Trimming removed 7 bases from V and 1 base from J, with 17 bases in between. Germline V gene data show CDR1 as LNHDA and CDR2 as SQIVND (reference sequence). The CDR3 bases are TGTGCCAGTACCCCCTCCCATACAGTTTCCTACAATGAGCAGTTCTTC. It codes for CASTPSHTVSYNEQFF.

This clonotype was detected many times. The chain joins TRBV28 to TRBJ1-4, with TRBD1 as a possible D gene (5 bases). V was clipped by 2 bases and J by 8 bases, with 9 bases between them. From germline, CDR1 is MDHEN and CDR2 SYDVKM. CDR3 size: 13 residues. The DNA of the CDR3 is TGTGCCAGCAGTTTAAGGGGAGAGGAAAAACTGTTTTTT. It specifies CASSLRGEEKLFF.

Sample share makes this clonotype medium-sized. This chain joins TRBV6-1 and TRBJ2-7, with TRBD2 matching over 8 bases. In germline, CDR1 is MNHNS, CDR2 SASEGT. V shed 6 bases and J 7 bases; nucleotides not matched to a gene: 11. This CDR3 spans 14 amino acids. As DNA, the CDR3 is TGTGCCAGCAGCAGGCGGGGACTAGGCCTGGAGCAGTACTTC. This sequence encodes CASSRRGLGLEQYF.

This clonotype is medium-sized (0.01 to 0.1%) by share. The chain uses TRBV6-2 or TRBV6-3 and TRBJ2-2; weak D call: TRBD1 (6 bases). Germline V gene data show CDR1 as MNHEY and CDR2 as SVGEGT. Trimming cost V 4 bases and J 3 bases, with 12 bases left between them. This CDR3 has 15 residues. The CDR3 loop reads CASSLQGWDTGELFF. In nucleotides, the CDR3 is TGTGCCAGCAGTTTACAGGGATGGGACACCGGGGAGCTGTTTTTT.

This clonotype is medium-sized within its sample. V usage is TRBV4-1 and J usage is TRBJ1-4; D unresolved. CDR1 MGHRA and CDR2 YSYEKL come from the germline V gene. The CDR3 sequence is 16 residues long. V was cut by 0 bases and J by 0 bases, with 8 bases left in between. CDR3 loop: CASSQDSPATNEKLFF. As DNA, the CDR3 is TGCGCCAGCAGCCAAGATTCTCCCGCAACTAATGAAAAACTGTTTTTT.

This clonotype was detected ten times or more. This chain links TRBV5-1 with TRBJ1-1; no reliable D call. V lost 0 bases, J lost 1 base, and 7 bases lay in between. CDR3 length: 14 residues. Germline CDR1 reads SGHRS; CDR2 reads YFSETQ. CDR3 nucleotide sequence: TGCGCCAGCAGCTTGGGAAGGGCGAACACTGAAGCTTTCTTT. It yields the protein CASSLGRANTEAFF.

The table lists this clonotype with many counts. V and J are TRBV11-2 and TRBJ2-1; 14 bases are a match to TRBD2. The CDR3 loop spans 15 amino acids. Trimming removed 5 bases from V and 10 bases from J; junction bases left unmatched: 7. Germline CDR1 reads SGHAT; CDR2 reads FQNNGV. CDR3 in DNA: TGTGCCAGCAGCGGGACTAGCGGGAGCGCAGGCGAGCAGTTCTTC. Encoded protein: CASSGTSGSAGEQFF.

This clonotype was found many times. V usage is TRBV30 and J usage is TRBJ1-1; D unclear. V dropped 0 bases and J dropped 1 base, with 6 bases sitting between them. Germline CDR1 and CDR2: GTSNPN and SVGIG (reference sequence). This CDR3 is built from 13 residues. Here the CDR3 reads CAWSVSRNTEAFF. The CDR3, as DNA: TGTGCCTGGAGTGTATCCAGGAACACTGAAGCTTTCTTT.

The chain carries TRBV6-1 and TRBJ2-3; 8 nucleotides agree with TRBD2. Germline assignment: CDR1 MNHNS and CDR2 SASEGT. The CDR3 sequence is 15 residues long. With 5 bases clipped from V and 3 bases from J, the junction kept 7 bases outside the gene matches. The CDR3 region has the DNA TGTGCCAGCAGTAAGTCGCGGGAGGCGACAGATACGCAGTATTTT. This encodes CASSKSREATDTQYF.

This clonotype was detected many times. This chain uses TRBV20-1 with TRBJ1-2; no reliable D call. The CDR3 totals 12 residues. Germline CDR1 and CDR2: DFQATT and SNEGSKA (reference sequence). Trimming took off 5 bases at V and 8 bases at J, with 15 bases between the two ends. In nucleotides, the CDR3 is TGCAGTGCTTTAAACCTCATCAGGGGCTACACCTTC. This sequence encodes CSALNLIRGYTF.

This clonotype is termed medium-sized (0.01 to 0.1%). The chain carries TRBV6-1 and TRBJ2-7; TRBD2 aligns across 7 bases. V dropped 7 bases and J dropped 1; count of bases not matched to a gene: 13. Germline assignment: CDR1 MNHNS and CDR2 SASEGT. The length of the CDR3 is 16 residues. The CDR3 nucleotides read TGTGCCAGCACGCGAGCGGGACTACCACCTTCCTACGAGCAGTACTTC. Its translation is CASTRAGLPPSYEQYF.